This TCR beta chain was profiled in a study of a mutant IDH1 vaccine in newly diagnosed glioma. Measured with immunoSEQ multiplex PCR; TCRdb has only the in-frame clones, and not every one. The profile shows around 50,000 clones, roughly 89% of them singletons. The time point is: baseline, week 1 (first vaccination visit). Specified treatment: pre-vaccination baseline after standard-of-care therapy. Germline V gene sequence: CDR1 SGHVS, CDR2 FQNEAQ. The CDR3 loop spans 15 amino acids. V gave up 1 base and J gave up 3 bases, with 11 bases separating them. The chain employs TRBV7-8 and TRBJ2-3; TRBD1 is a possible D gene (6 bases). The receptor's source is a man in his forties or fifties with glioma. The sequencing here drew on PBMCs, taken from a glioma patient treated with radiotherapy, temozolomide or both. The CDR3 protein is CASSLEQGRTDTQYF. In DNA, the CDR3 is TGTGCCAGCAGCTTAGAACAGGGAAGGACAGATACGCAGTATTTT.